This TCR beta chain was sequenced for a study of shared clonotypes between healthy human individuals. Samples underwent the assay at deep level. Some clones are missing from TCRdb's copy, which holds only in-frame ones; the method was immunoSEQ multiplex PCR. The data show roughly 650,000 clones, 97% seen once. CDR3 length: 15 amino acids. Trimming cost V 5 bases and J 11 bases; bases outside gene matches: 15. Germline loops: CDR1 SGHTA, CDR2 FQGNSA. The TCR comes from a woman between 25 and 40 years old in good health. The V call is TRBV7-2, the J call TRBJ2-5; TRBD2 matches 9 bases. The sequencing input was naive CD4+ T cells sorted from blood. The subset denotes: CD45RA+ positively selected. CDR3 coding DNA: TGTGCCAGCAGCCTCATAGCGGGAGCAACAAGGGAGCAGTACTTC. This codes for CASSLIAGATREQYF.